This T cell receptor (beta chain) was captured in a study of T cell repertoires in cytomegalovirus infection (dated by TCRdb to about 2019). Concerning the study at large: Peptide stimulations targeted recently identified HLA-C-restricted CMV epitopes, whose presentation resists viral immunomodulation, together with well-studied HLA-B-restricted epitopes. Donor HLA type was relevant to the analysis, as public TCR beta signatures indicated carriage of CMV infection together with the matching HLA type. Summary of the overall study and its limitations: The ex vivo response was dominated by HLA-C-restricted CMV-specific TCR beta clonotypes, which also provided the single most frequent clonotype in two of eight donors. In both this cohort and an independent cohort of approximately 350 donors, the cumulative frequency of public TCR beta family members distinguished carriers of CMV infection plus the relevant HLA type.

Reads for this sample came from an Illumina HiSeq 1500. TCRdb itself trimmed the public reads at Q25 with fastp, ran MiXCR and retained productive beta chains. A single entry per CDR3 protein holds the most common genes and DNA from its merged rows. The sample yields approximately 910,000 distinct CDR3 sequences; roughly 30% were counted once. The ten largest make up 11% to 15% of the sample. The treatment or condition label corresponds to: in vitro stimulation with specific CMV peptide epitopes to enrich CMV-specific T cells. This clonotype occurred a few times. No cognate antigen has been identified for it. Qualities for individual bases were not recorded, and no much larger clone is one base off. The TCR comes from a human donor in good health (CMV status not recorded). Some clones in this sample may be carry-over from other donors' samples. The starting material was cultured CD8+ T cells from PBMCs, obtained from culture after CMV antigen stimulation.

The DNA sequence is given as TGTGCCAGCAGGCACAGAGACAGCGGTTCCTACGAGCAGTACTTC. This gives the protein CASRHRDSGSYEQYF. This chain joins TRBV6-6 to TRBJ2-7, with the D gene possibly TRBD1 or TRBD2, each one fitting 5 bases. The CDR3 sequence holds 15 residues, the cysteine and phenylalanine included. The read is trimmed to its CDR3 DNA, 45 bases read in frame from base 1. V and J lose 6 bases and 1 base, and a span of 16 bases separates them. Reading the germline V gene (reference sequence) gives CDR1 MNHNY and CDR2 SVGAGI.